This T cell receptor (beta chain) appears in the sequencing data of a study of T cell repertoires in cytomegalovirus infection. V lost 1 base and J lost 2, with 6 bases in between. Germline V CDR1 and CDR2: SGHTA, FQGNSA. The CDR3 runs 15 residues. TCRdb reanalysed the reads using MiXCR and keeps one entry per CDR3 protein. The sample yields 200,000 to 300,000 distinct CDR3 sequences, 9.1% seen once. This clonotype was recorded at least ten times. Sequenced sample: PBMCs. This TCR came from a human donor in good health (CMV status not recorded). Some clones in this sample may be carry-over from other donors' samples. The rearrangement links TRBV7-2 to TRBJ2-6, with D unresolved. DNA of the CDR3: TGTGCCAGCAGCTTAGAAGGAACTGGGGCCAACGTCCTGACTTTC. It yields the protein CASSLEGTGANVLTF.